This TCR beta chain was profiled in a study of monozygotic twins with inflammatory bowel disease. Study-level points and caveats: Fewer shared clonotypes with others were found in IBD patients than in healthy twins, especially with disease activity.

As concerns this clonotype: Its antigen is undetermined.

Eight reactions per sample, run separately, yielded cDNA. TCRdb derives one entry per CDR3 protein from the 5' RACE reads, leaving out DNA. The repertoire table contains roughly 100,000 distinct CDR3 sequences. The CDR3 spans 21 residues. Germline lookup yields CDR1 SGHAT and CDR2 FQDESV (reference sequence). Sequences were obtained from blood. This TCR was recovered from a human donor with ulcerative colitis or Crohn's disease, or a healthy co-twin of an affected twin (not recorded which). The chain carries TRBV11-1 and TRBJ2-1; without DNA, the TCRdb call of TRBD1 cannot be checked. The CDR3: CASSLARDRVWAASSYNEQFF.